This T cell receptor beta chain was observed in a study of blood T cell repertoires in COVID-19. The wider study: Sites across the United States, Italy and Spain contributed samples from acute and convalescent COVID-19.

Per the study methods: Researchers report that nucleated cell counts were estimated from reference gene primer amplification. Libraries were prepared by immunoSEQ multiplex PCR; TCRdb keeps only in-frame clonotypes and omits some of them. V and J calls and clone size follow that table, whereas D and trimming were derived from the DNA. In the table there are about 110,000 clones, 70% to 90% of which are singletons. This clonotype originated in a human donor in a cohort sampled during active COVID-19. Source material: peripheral blood.

The CDR3 region has the DNA TGTGCCAGCACCCGAAAGAAAACCGGGACACGTCGACCGGTTGAAAAACTGTTTTTT. It specifies CASTRKKTGTRRPVEKLFF. The chain employs TRBV7-6 and TRBJ1-4, with D tentatively TRBD1 (6 bases). CDR1 is SGHVS, CDR2 FNYEAQ, per germline. The CDR3 has 19 residues. Trimming left V 7 bases short and J 7 bases short, with 31 bases between.